This entry describes one T cell receptor beta chain. The data derive from a study of blood T cell repertoires in COVID-19. About the study: Samples came from the United States, Italy and Spain, spanning acute and convalescent COVID-19.

The CDR3 runs 13 residues. In germline, CDR1 is SGHRS, CDR2 YFSETQ. V was pared by 4 bases and J by 12 bases, with 19 bases between. The protocol was immunoSEQ multiplex PCR, while the TCRdb copy is restricted to in-frame clones and leaves out a portion. The sample records some 39,000 clones, around 76% being singletons. V usage is TRBV5-1 and J usage is TRBJ1-1; D is perhaps TRBD1 (5 bases). The sample consisted of peripheral blood. The source of this sequence is an elderly man with acute or convalescent COVID-19. CDR3 in amino acids: CASSDNNALDTFF. DNA for the CDR3: TGCGCCAGCAGCGACAATAACGCTCTGGACACTTTCTTT. Based on the CDR3 plus reference TRBV5-1 and TRBJ1-1, the full variable domain is KAGVTQTPRYLIKTRGQQVTLSCSPISGHRSVSWYQQTPGQGLQFLFEYFSETQRNKGNFPGRFSGRQFSNSRSEMNVSTLELGDSALYLCASSDNNALDTFFGQGTRLTVV.